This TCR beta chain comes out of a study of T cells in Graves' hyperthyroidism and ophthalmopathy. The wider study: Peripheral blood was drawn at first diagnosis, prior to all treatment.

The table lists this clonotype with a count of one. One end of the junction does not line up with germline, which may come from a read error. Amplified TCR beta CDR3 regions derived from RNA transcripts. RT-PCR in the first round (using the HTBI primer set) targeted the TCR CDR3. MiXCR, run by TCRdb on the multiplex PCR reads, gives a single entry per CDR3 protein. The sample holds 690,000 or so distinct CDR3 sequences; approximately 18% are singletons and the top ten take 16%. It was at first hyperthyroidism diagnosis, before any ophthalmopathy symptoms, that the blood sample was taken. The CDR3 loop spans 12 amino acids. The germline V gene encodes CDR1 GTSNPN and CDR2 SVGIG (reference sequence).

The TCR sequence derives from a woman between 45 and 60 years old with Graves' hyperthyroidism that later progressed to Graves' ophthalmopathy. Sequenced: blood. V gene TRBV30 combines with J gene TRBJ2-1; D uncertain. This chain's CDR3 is CARSVRRSEQFF. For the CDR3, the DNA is TGTGCCCGGAGTGTACGCCGGAGTGAGCAGTTCTTC.